These 23 T cell receptor beta chains were sequenced from one sample in a study of vaccination and CD4 T cells after COVID-19. Time point in this sample: late sampling 161 to 241 days after vaccination in a few convalescent patients. Treatment defined: approximately 9-day PBMC culture with coronavirus spike peptide pools or control peptides (ViraFEST assay). Cultured CD4+ T cells had their DNA profiled by the Oncomine TCR Beta short-read assay. A single record per CDR3 protein comes from TCRdb applying MiXCR to the PCR reads. This sample carries around 19,000 distinct CDR3 sequences, roughly 36% of them seen once, and the ten largest clones take less than 3%. No cognate antigen is known for these TCRs. Sequences were derived from CD4+ T cells from blood, cultured in vitro, sampled about 7 months after SARS-CoV-2 vaccination. Every receptor here comes from a human donor who had recovered from COVID-19.

The chain joins TRBV6-4 to TRBJ1-2, with TRBD1 matching over 8 bases. This CDR3 is built from 13 residues. The V segment lost 3 bases and the J segment 8 bases; nucleotides outside the gene matches: 5. Germline V gene data show CDR1 as MRHNA and CDR2 as SNTAGT. CDR3 amino acids: CASSERTGNGYTF. CDR3 nucleotides: TGTGCCAGCAGTGAAAGGACAGGGAACGGCTACACCTTC.

The chain has TRBV7-9 and TRBJ2-2; D is possibly TRBD2 (6 bases). Germline CDR1 reads SEHNR; CDR2 reads FQNEAQ (reference sequence). This CDR3 has 19 amino acids. Trimming pared 6 bases from V and 1 base from J, leaving 24 bases between. CDR3 nucleotides: TGTGCCAGCAGTCGCCGGAGGCCGGGTCGCGGGATGAACACCGGGGAGCTGTTTTTT. Its translation is CASSRRRPGRGMNTGELFF.

This chain joins TRBV6-2 or TRBV6-3 and TRBJ1-6; weak D call: TRBD1 (5 bases). From germline, CDR1 is MNHEY and CDR2 SVGEGT. Trimming removed 0 bases at V and 10 bases at J, with 10 bases between. The CDR3 is 14 residues long. The CDR3 here is CASSYSMGESPLHF. The CDR3 DNA follows: TGTGCCAGCAGTTACTCGATGGGGGAGTCACCCCTCCACTTT.

In its sample, this clonotype was seen a few times. This chain uses TRBV7-8 with TRBJ2-7; the match to TRBD1 covers 7 bases. Germline V gives CDR1 SGHVS, CDR2 FQNEAQ. J gave up 0 bases and V 5 bases, and 7 bases lay outside the gene matches. The CDR3 has 15 amino acids. This CDR3 reads CASSMDRSFSYEQYF. The CDR3, as DNA: TGTGCCAGCAGCATGGACAGGTCATTCTCCTACGAGCAGTACTTC.

The chain carries TRBV20-1 and TRBJ1-5; D not resolved. V lost 1 base and J lost 1, with 14 bases in between. Germline V lookup: CDR1 DFQATT, CDR2 SNEGSKA (reference sequence). CDR3 size: 16 residues. For the CDR3, the DNA is TGCAGTGCTAGAGTTAAACTGAGTGGGAGCAATCAGCCCCAGCATTTT. Amino acids: CSARVKLSGSNQPQHF.

This clonotype was seen more than once but under ten times. The chain is built from TRBV20-1 and TRBJ2-1, with a possible D match to TRBD1 (6 bases). The V gene lost 6 bases and the J gene lost 10 bases, with 19 bases spanning the gap. Germline CDR1 and CDR2: DFQATT and SNEGSKA (reference sequence). The length of the CDR3 is 13 residues. The CDR3 coding sequence is TGCAGTGCCAGGGGACCACCTGTTAGGGAGCAGTTCTTC. Translation gives CSARGPPVREQFF.

The genes are TRBV7-3 and TRBJ2-5; 7 bases align to TRBD1. Germline lookup yields CDR1 SGHTA and CDR2 FQGTGA. This CDR3 spans 14 amino acids. The V gene end was trimmed by 5 bases and the J gene end by 2 bases; junction bases not matched to a gene: 5. The DNA for the CDR3 is TGTGCCAGCAGCCCGCCGGGACAGCAAGAGACCCAGTACTTC. This translates into CASSPPGQQETQYF.

This clonotype was counted between two and nine times. The V call is TRBV7-9, the J call TRBJ2-2; 7 nucleotides line up with TRBD1. After removal of 2 bases from V and 7 bases from J, the junction contained 7 bases not matched to a gene. Germline V gives CDR1 SEHNR, CDR2 FQNEAQ (reference sequence). There are 15 residues in the CDR3. CDR3 sequence reads: CASSLSGQKFGELFF. The CDR3 DNA reads TGTGCCAGCAGCTTATCGGGACAGAAGTTCGGGGAGCTGTTTTTT. Full variable domain (missing parts from reference TRBV7-9 and TRBJ2-2): DTGVSQNPRHKITKRGQNVTFRCDPISEHNRLYWYRQTLGQGPEFLTYFQNEAQLEKSRLLSDRFSAERPKGSFSTLEIQRTEQGDSAMYLCASSLSGQKFGELFFGEGSRLTVL.

This clonotype appeared a few times. The V and J genes are TRBV7-2 and TRBJ1-1; D gene uncertain. The germline gives CDR1 SGHTA, CDR2 FQGNSA. V lost 5 bases and J 0 bases, leaving 16 bases between the germline ends. This CDR3 is built from 16 residues. The CDR3 nucleotides are TGTGCCAGCAGCGTCTCCCGATCAGTTATGAACACTGAAGCTTTCTTT. Amino acid sequence: CASSVSRSVMNTEAFF.

There are a few counts of this clonotype. This chain uses TRBV7-6 with TRBJ2-2; D assignment may be TRBD1 or TRBD2 (5 bases each). This CDR3 spans 15 amino acids. Trimming stripped 6 bases from V and 3 bases from J, with 14 bases between. CDR1 is SGHVS, CDR2 FNYEAQ, per germline. The CDR3 sequence: CASRPRDGYTGELFF. The CDR3 DNA follows: TGTGCCAGCAGACCCAGGGACGGATACACCGGGGAGCTGTTTTTT.

The chain recombines TRBV20-1 with TRBJ2-1; 9 bases fit TRBD2. The CDR3 runs 15 residues. The germline V gene has CDR1 DFQATT and CDR2 SNEGSKA (reference sequence). With V trimmed by 6 bases and J by 0 bases, 6 bases remained unmatched. In DNA, the CDR3 is TGCAGTGCAACGCTAGCGGGGATCTCCTACAATGAGCAGTTCTTC. Its translation is CSATLAGISYNEQFF.

As concerns this clonotype: One end of the junction varies from germline; a read error may be responsible. CDR3 sequence (DNA): TGTGCCAACAGCTTAGCCCCCGGACAGGGATACAATGAGCAGTTCTTC. Translating it yields CANSLAPGQGYNEQFF. The V and J genes are TRBV7-2 and TRBJ2-1; 8 bases fit TRBD1. The CDR3 is made up of 16 amino acids. Germline lookup yields CDR1 SGHTA and CDR2 FQGNSA.

Only a few counts were recorded for this clonotype. The chain recombines TRBV7-8 with TRBJ1-1; D is undetermined. The germline V gene has CDR1 SGHVS and CDR2 FQNEAQ. CDR3 size: 13 residues. The V end was cut by 4 bases, the J end by 5 bases, with 11 bases between. The CDR3 DNA reads TGTGCCAGCAGCTCAGAGATTTGGACTGAAGCTTTCTTT. This encodes CASSSEIWTEAFF.

The rearrangement uses TRBV4-1 and TRBJ2-3; D ambiguous. The germline V gene has CDR1 MGHRA and CDR2 YSYEKL. CDR3 length equals 11 residues. V was trimmed by 0 bases and J by 15 bases, leaving 10 bases between them. The CDR3 nucleotides are TGCGCCAGCAGCCAAGATAGCCCGAAATATTTT. Translating gives CASSQDSPKYF.

The chain combines TRBV7-3 with TRBJ2-3; D remains ambiguous. CDR1 and CDR2 (germline): SGHTA, FQGTGA. The CDR3 has 14 amino acids. V lost 1 base and J lost 6, with 11 bases in between. The CDR3 protein is CASSLSSSGDTQYF. CDR3 DNA: TGTGCCAGCAGCTTAAGTTCGTCTGGGGATACGCAGTATTTT.

This chain joins TRBV15 and TRBJ2-1; 9 nucleotides agree with TRBD2. The length of the CDR3 is 14 residues. Germline values: CDR1 LNHNV, CDR2 YYDKDF (reference sequence). V lost 8 bases and J lost 6; bases outside the gene matches: 8. The chain's CDR3 is CATRSSGRSNEQFF. CDR3 DNA sequence: TGTGCCACCCGCTCCAGCGGGAGGAGCAATGAGCAGTTCTTC.

This clonotype appeared a few times. The rearrangement uses TRBV28 and TRBJ2-1, with D possibly being TRBD2 (6 bases). CDR1 is MDHEN, CDR2 SYDVKM, per germline. The V end was cut by 10 bases, the J end by 4 bases, with 20 bases between. The CDR3 is 15 amino acids. CDR3 DNA sequence: TGTGCCACTATAGAAGCGGGTGTGGCGTACAATGAGCAGTTCTTC. Translating it yields CATIEAGVAYNEQFF.

The chain couples TRBV10-3 to TRBJ2-7; maybe TRBD1 (7 bases). The CDR3 consists of 14 residues. The germline V gene has CDR1 ENHRY and CDR2 SYGVKD. Trimming pared 4 bases from V and 0 bases from J, leaving 10 bases between. The CDR3 bases are TGTGCCATCAGTGGACAGGGAGGCTCCTACGAGCAGTACTTC. Amino acids: CAISGQGGSYEQYF.

This clonotype was counted a few times. The V call is TRBV20-1, the J call TRBJ2-1; 12 nucleotides match TRBD2. Losses at the gene ends were 0 bases for V and 0 bases for J; bases not matched to a gene: 9. The germline gives CDR1 DFQATT, CDR2 SNEGSKA (reference sequence). CDR3 length: 19 amino acids. CDR3 in DNA: TGCAGTGCTAGAGATTTTTATGGACTAGCGGGGAGCTCCTACAATGAGCAGTTCTTC. Its translation is CSARDFYGLAGSSYNEQFF.

This clonotype was picked up a small number of times. V and J are TRBV6-5 and TRBJ2-5; TRBD2 is a possible D gene (6 bases). The CDR3 has 17 residues. The V gene lost 4 bases and the J gene lost 3 bases, with 21 bases spanning the gap. Germline assignment: CDR1 MNHEY and CDR2 SVGAGI. The CDR3 loop reads CASSSFTARWREETQYF. CDR3 coding DNA: TGTGCCAGCAGTTCCTTTACGGCCCGCTGGAGGGAAGAGACCCAGTACTTC.

This clonotype was counted only a few times. V gene TRBV7-9 combines with J gene TRBJ2-7; D remains ambiguous. Trimming stripped 1 base from V and 2 bases from J, with 9 bases between. This CDR3 is built from 14 residues. CDR1 and CDR2 (germline): SEHNR, FQNEAQ (reference sequence). The CDR3 sequence is CASSLGVATYEQYF. The DNA for the CDR3 is TGTGCCAGCAGCTTAGGGGTTGCGACCTACGAGCAGTACTTC.

This clonotype was picked up a small number of times. The chain links TRBV18 to TRBJ1-5; 7 bases map to TRBD1. With 5 bases clipped from V and 6 bases from J, the junction kept 4 bases outside the gene matches. This CDR3 contains 13 residues. Germline V gene sequence: CDR1 KGHSH, CDR2 LQKENI. CDR3 protein: CASSVGQTQPQHF. CDR3 coding DNA: TGTGCCAGCTCAGTGGGACAGACTCAGCCCCAGCATTTT.

A few counts support this clonotype. This chain connects TRBV28 to TRBJ1-1; no clear D gene. Germline assignment: CDR1 MDHEN and CDR2 SYDVKM. The CDR3 spans 14 residues. The V and J ends lost 10 bases and 2 bases respectively, with 17 bases between them. The chain's CDR3 is CATNSLPYNTEAFF. The CDR3 bases are TGTGCCACCAACTCCTTACCCTACAACACTGAAGCTTTCTTT.